The rows below give T cell receptor beta chains drawn from one sample of a study of T cell responses to AZD1222 COVID-19 vaccine. TCRdb keeps only in-frame clones here, not all; method: immunoSEQ multiplex PCR. The table records 200,000 to 250,000 clones, about 93% of them present only once. The input for sequencing was peripheral blood, taken on day 0 of MenACWY control vaccination. These receptor sequences come from an adult in good health. Each CDR3 is given with its conserved first and last residue. Fields, in order: V gene, J gene, D gene, CDR3 DNA, CDR3 protein. D genes are given only for firm matches.

v_call: TRBV5-1
j_call: TRBJ1-2
d_call: TRBD1
cdr3_nt: TGCGCCAGCAGCTTGGCCGGGACAGGGACCTCCTATGGCTACACCTTC
cdr3_aa: CASSLAGTGTSYGYTF

v_call: TRBV18
j_call: TRBJ2-5
d_call: -
cdr3_nt: TGTGCCAGCTCACCTCGGACAGGGAGGGGAGAGACCCAGTACTTC
cdr3_aa: CASSPRTGRGETQYF

v_call: TRBV28
j_call: TRBJ1-6
d_call: -
cdr3_nt: TGTGCCAGCAGGTCAGGACAGTTCTCCTATAATTCACCCCTCCACTTT
cdr3_aa: CASRSGQFSYNSPLHF

v_call: TRBV18
j_call: TRBJ2-7
d_call: -
cdr3_nt: TGTGCCAGCTCACCCGGGGCAGTAACCTACGAGCAGTACTTC
cdr3_aa: CASSPGAVTYEQYF

v_call: TRBV11-2
j_call: TRBJ2-3
d_call: -
cdr3_nt: TGTGCCAGCAGCTTTGACTACGCGTTTTTTAGCACAGATACGCAGTATTTT
cdr3_aa: CASSFDYAFFSTDTQYF

v_call: TRBV6-4
j_call: TRBJ2-7
d_call: -
cdr3_nt: TGTGCCAGCAGTGAGGACAGTGCCTACGAGCAGTACTTC
cdr3_aa: CASSEDSAYEQYF

v_call: TRBV23-1
j_call: TRBJ2-2
d_call: -
cdr3_nt: TGCGCCAGCAGTCAATTAATGGACGGCGGGTTGAACACCGGGGAGCTGTTTTTT
cdr3_aa: CASSQLMDGGLNTGELFF

v_call: TRBV29-1
j_call: TRBJ2-7
d_call: -
cdr3_nt: TGCAGCGTGACACAGGTCTCCTACGAGCAGTACTTC
cdr3_aa: CSVTQVSYEQYF

v_call: TRBV3-1/TRBV3-2
j_call: TRBJ1-3
d_call: -
cdr3_nt: TGTGCCAGCACCTCTTCTCCCAGGGGAAACACCATATATTTT
cdr3_aa: CASTSSPRGNTIYF

v_call: TRBV5-1
j_call: TRBJ2-3
d_call: -
cdr3_nt: TGCGCCAGCAGCCCTGCGGGACAGCAGACAGATACGCAGTATTTT
cdr3_aa: CASSPAGQQTDTQYF

v_call: TRBV5-8
j_call: TRBJ1-3
d_call: -
cdr3_nt: TGTGCCAGCAGCTTGGGGGCGGCCTCTGGAAACACCATATATTTT
cdr3_aa: CASSLGAASGNTIYF

v_call: TRBV12-3/TRBV12-4
j_call: TRBJ1-1
d_call: -
cdr3_nt: TGTGCCAGCAGCCTAGGGGGGGGCACTGAAGCTTTCTTT
cdr3_aa: CASSLGGGTEAFF

v_call: TRBV6-5
j_call: TRBJ1-2
d_call: -
cdr3_nt: TGTGCCAGCAGTTACGGGGTAGGGATAGGTTCCTATGGCTACACCTTC
cdr3_aa: CASSYGVGIGSYGYTF

v_call: TRBV6-2/TRBV6-3
j_call: TRBJ2-3
d_call: -
cdr3_nt: TGTGCCAGCAGTACACCGCAGGTCCTCACAGATACGCAGTATTTT
cdr3_aa: CASSTPQVLTDTQYF

v_call: TRBV3-1/TRBV3-2
j_call: TRBJ1-5
d_call: -
cdr3_nt: TGTGCCAGCAGCCAAGGGGCCAGGGTCAATCAGCCCCAGCATTTT
cdr3_aa: CASSQGARVNQPQHF

v_call: TRBV5-4
j_call: TRBJ1-2
d_call: -
cdr3_nt: TGTGCCAGCAGCTTGGAGAAGGGCAAACCTAACTATGGCTACACCTTC
cdr3_aa: CASSLEKGKPNYGYTF

v_call: TRBV5-1
j_call: TRBJ2-2
d_call: -
cdr3_nt: TGCGCCAGCAGCCGGTTGTCCAGCGCGAACACCGGGGAGCTGTTTTTT
cdr3_aa: CASSRLSSANTGELFF

v_call: TRBV11-2
j_call: TRBJ1-1
d_call: -
cdr3_nt: TGTGCCAGCAGTCACCCGGGCTCCCCCTCGTACGCTGAAGCTTTCTTT
cdr3_aa: CASSHPGSPSYAEAFF